Listed below are T cell receptor beta chains from one sample, sequenced in a study of shared clonotypes between healthy human individuals. Assay used: immunoSEQ multiplex PCR; TCRdb lists only in-frame clones, some missing. The table has a few hundred thousand clones, over 50% seen once. Sequenced material: memory CD4+ T cells sorted from blood. The receptors shown here come from a man between 25 and 39 years old in good health. The CDR3 runs from the conserved cysteine through the conserved F or W. A D gene is named only where the DNA matches it firmly. Where a row states a size, it is once, few, many or the class of an expanded clone; other rows omit it.

- | TRBJ2-7 | TRBV6-5 | - | TGTGCCAGTAAACAGGGCAACGAGCAGTACTTC | CASKQGNEQYF
few | TRBJ2-1 | TRBV28 | TRBD2 | TGTGCCAGCAGACTCCTAGCGGGAGTTTACAATGAGCAGTTCTTC | CASRLLAGVYNEQFF
few | TRBJ2-3 | TRBV2 | TRBD1 | TGTGCCAGCAGTGGGACAGGGCTAGTAGTGATTACGGATACGCAGTATTTT | CASSGTGLVVITDTQYF
- | TRBJ1-5 | TRBV4-1 | - | TGCGCCAGCAGCCCCGAGCAGAGGGTGAATCAGCCCCAGCATTTT | CASSPEQRVNQPQHF
- | TRBJ2-1 | TRBV28 | - | TGTGCCAGCTCCTCAGGGGACTACAATGAGCAGTTCTTC | CASSSGDYNEQFF
- | TRBJ2-5 | TRBV19 | TRBD2 | TGTGCCAGTACTGCAGGCGGGAGGGCCGTAGAGACCCAGTACTTC | CASTAGGRAVETQYF
- | TRBJ2-7 | TRBV4-3 | - | TGCGCCAGCAGCCAAGATAGGCGGGGTAGAGAGCAGTACTTC | CASSQDRRGREQYF
- | TRBJ2-2 | TRBV5-4 | TRBD2 | TGTGCCAGCAGCCCCGACTTACTAGCGGCGAACACCGGGGAGCTGTTTTTT | CASSPDLLAANTGELFF
- | TRBJ2-1 | TRBV19 | TRBD2 | TGTGCCAGTAGTAGCGGGAGGTACAATGAGCAGTTCTTC | CASSSGRYNEQFF
few | TRBJ2-7 | TRBV27 | - | TGTGCCAGCAGTTTGCAGGGAAGGTCCTACGAGCAGTACTTC | CASSLQGRSYEQYF
- | TRBJ2-2 | TRBV2 | TRBD2 | TGTGCCAGCTGTCGTGGACTAGGGGACACCGGGGAGCTGTTTTTT | CASCRGLGDTGELFF
few | TRBJ1-2 | TRBV27 | - | TGTGCCAGCAGTTCGTGGGGGGCCTATGGCTACACCTTC | CASSSWGAYGYTF
- | TRBJ2-5 | TRBV7-2 | - | TGTGCCAGCAGCGATCGACGGACCCAAGAGACCCAGTACTTC | CASSDRRTQETQYF
- | TRBJ2-7 | TRBV4-2 | - | TGTGCCAGCAGCCAAGGACGGGTCGACGAGCAGTACTTC | CASSQGRVDEQYF
- | TRBJ1-2 | TRBV4-3 | - | TGCGCCAGCAGCCAAGATCACGCGGGGATGGTTGGCTACACCTTC | CASSQDHAGMVGYTF
once | TRBJ2-1 | TRBV5-1 | TRBD2 | TGCGCCAGCAGCTCCAGCGGGAGGCGTTACAATGAGCAGTTCTTC | CASSSSGRRYNEQFF
- | TRBJ1-2 | TRBV28 | - | TGTGCCAGCAGTTCCCACCAAAGCGTTTATGGCTACACCTTC | CASSSHQSVYGYTF
once | TRBJ2-7 | TRBV6-6 | TRBD1 | TGTGCCAGCAGCAGGGACAGGGACTCCTACGAGCAGTACTTC | CASSRDRDSYEQYF
few | TRBJ1-1 | TRBV2 | TRBD1 | TGTGCCAGCAGGACAGACAGGGGGAACACTGAAGCTTTCTTT | CASRTDRGNTEAFF
- | TRBJ2-1 | TRBV9 | TRBD2 | TGTGCCAGCAGCGTAGGGTCCCCTAGCGGAAGGGATGAGCAGTTCTTC | CASSVGSPSGRDEQFF
few | TRBJ2-1 | TRBV7-2 | - | TGTGCCAGCAGCCCGGGAGTCGTAACAGGAAGTGAGCAGTTCTTC | CASSPGVVTGSEQFF
- | TRBJ2-1 | TRBV7-8 | - | TGTGCCAGCAGCTTAGGGGGATTCTCCTACAATGAGCAGTTCTTC | CASSLGGFSYNEQFF
once | TRBJ2-1 | TRBV9 | TRBD2 | TGTGCCAGCAGCGTTACGGGGACTAGTGACAATGAGCAGTTCTTC | CASSVTGTSDNEQFF
- | TRBJ2-3 | TRBV18 | - | TGTGCCAGCTCACCACCTCAGACAGGCGCGGGAACAGATACGCAGTATTTT | CASSPPQTGAGTDTQYF
- | TRBJ1-1 | TRBV14 | - | TGTGCCAGCAGCCATCGTCAGCTGATAATGAACACTGAAGCTTTCTTT | CASSHRQLIMNTEAFF